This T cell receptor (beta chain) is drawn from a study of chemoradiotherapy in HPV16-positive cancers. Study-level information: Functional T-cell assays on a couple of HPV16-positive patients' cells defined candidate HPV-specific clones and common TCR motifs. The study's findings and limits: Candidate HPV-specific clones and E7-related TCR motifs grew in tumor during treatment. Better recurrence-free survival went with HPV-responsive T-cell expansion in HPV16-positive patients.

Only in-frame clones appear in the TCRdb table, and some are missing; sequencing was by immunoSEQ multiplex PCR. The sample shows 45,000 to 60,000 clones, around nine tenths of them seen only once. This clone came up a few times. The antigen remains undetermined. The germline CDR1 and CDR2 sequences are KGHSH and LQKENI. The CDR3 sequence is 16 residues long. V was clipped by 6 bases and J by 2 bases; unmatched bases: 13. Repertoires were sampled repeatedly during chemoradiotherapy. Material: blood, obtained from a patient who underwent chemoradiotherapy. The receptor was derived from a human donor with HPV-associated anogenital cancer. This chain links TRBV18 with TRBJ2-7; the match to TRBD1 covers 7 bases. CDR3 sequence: CASSLFLDRATYEQYF. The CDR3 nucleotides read TGTGCCAGCTCGCTCTTTCTCGACAGGGCCACCTACGAGCAGTACTTC.